The 22 T cell receptor beta chains below come from one sample, sequenced in a study of control samples from healthy donors and cancer patients. Sequencing was performed with immunoSEQ multiplex PCR; in TCRdb, only in-frame clones are kept and a portion is missing. The sample consists of 100,000 to 150,000 clones, over 75% of them appearing once. Sequenced material: blood. The origin of the receptors is a man aged 55 to 69 in good health.

The chain links TRBV7-3 to TRBJ2-1, with D perhaps TRBD2 (6 bases). V lost 1 base to trimming and J lost 8 bases, with 15 bases between them. The CDR3 is 15 residues long. CDR1 is SGHTA and CDR2 is FQGTGA in the germline V gene. The CDR3: CASSLIGTAGYEQFF. In DNA, the CDR3 is TGTGCCAGCAGCTTAATCGGGACTGCAGGGTATGAGCAGTTCTTC.

The table lists this clone with a count of one. V gene TRBV19 combines with J gene TRBJ1-4; a weak D match, TRBD1 (6 bases). The CDR3 runs 15 residues. Germline V gives CDR1 LNHDA, CDR2 SQIVND (reference sequence). Deletions cut 1 base from V and 3 bases from J, with 9 bases between. The CDR3 sequence: CASSIGGASNEKLFF. The CDR3 bases are TGTGCCAGTAGTATAGGGGGGGCCTCTAATGAAAAACTGTTTTTT.

The rearrangement links TRBV28 to TRBJ1-2, with 7 nucleotides matching TRBD1. With 6 bases clipped from V and 4 bases from J, the junction kept 8 bases outside the gene matches. Germline CDR1 and CDR2: MDHEN and SYDVKM. The CDR3 covers 14 residues. The chain's CDR3 is CASSPPGQTYGYTF. CDR3 bases: TGTGCCAGCAGCCCACCGGGACAGACCTATGGCTACACCTTC.

This chain joins TRBV7-3 and TRBJ1-1, with D perhaps TRBD1 (6 bases). The CDR3 runs to 15 residues. The V gene lost 2 bases and the J gene lost 5 bases, with 15 bases spanning the gap. The germline CDR1 and CDR2 sequences are SGHTA and FQGTGA. The CDR3 bases are TGTGCCAGCAGCTTAGAGGCGGCAGGGGTAACTGAAGCTTTCTTT. The encoded protein is CASSLEAAGVTEAFF.

The V call is TRBV20-1, the J call TRBJ2-7; D is undetermined. Per germline, CDR1 DFQATT and CDR2 SNEGSKA (reference sequence). V gave up 3 bases and J gave up 6 bases, with 9 bases separating them. This CDR3 comprises 11 residues. The CDR3 DNA sequence: TGCAGTGCTAGCCCGGGTACCGAGCAGTACTTC. Protein product: CSASPGTEQYF.

This rearrangement joins TRBV12-3 or TRBV12-4 to TRBJ2-2; D uncertain. CDR3 size: 12 residues. V was pared by 5 bases and J by 4 bases, with 5 bases between. CDR3 bases: TGTGCCAGCAGTCTGTTCACCGGGGAGCTGTTTTTT. Its translation: CASSLFTGELFF.

The J gene is TRBJ1-5, the V gene TRBV4-2, with TRBD1 matching 9 bases. V trimming: 1 base; J trimming: 2 bases; junction bases outside the gene matches: 3. CDR1 and CDR2 (germline): LGHNA, YNFKEQ. The CDR3 covers 16 residues. In DNA, the CDR3 is TGTGCCAGCAGCCAAGGGACAGGGGTCCGCAATCAGCCCCAGCATTTT. Translated, it gives CASSQGTGVRNQPQHF.

This clone appeared a few times. The chain has TRBV10-3 and TRBJ2-2; D tentatively fits TRBD1 or TRBD2 (6 bases each). Looked up from germline, CDR1 is ENHRY and CDR2 is SYGVKD. Trimming shortened V by 0 bases and J by 6 bases, and 8 bases separated the two germline ends. This CDR3 has 14 residues. The CDR3 here is CAISESGGPGELFF. CDR3 coding DNA: TGTGCCATCAGTGAGTCTGGGGGGCCCGGGGAGCTGTTTTTT.

V usage is TRBV2 and J usage is TRBJ1-2, with unresolved D. The V and J ends lost 4 bases and 4 bases respectively, with 7 bases between them. The CDR3 covers 12 residues. From germline, CDR1 is SNHLY and CDR2 FYNNEI. The CDR3 here is CASSGVIYGYTF. Here the CDR3 DNA reads TGTGCCAGCAGTGGGGTGATCTATGGCTACACCTTC.

This clone showed up just once. V usage is TRBV7-2 and J usage is TRBJ2-2; D is possibly TRBD1 (5 bases). The CDR3 spans 15 residues. V was trimmed by 9 bases and J by 3 bases, leaving 17 bases between them. Germline V CDR1 and CDR2: SGHTA, FQGNSA. In nucleotides, the CDR3 is TGTGCCAGTCGAATGGGGCTCCCGGACACCGGGGAGCTGTTTTTT. Translated: CASRMGLPDTGELFF. Using reference TRBV7-2 and TRBJ2-2 for the parts outside the CDR3, the full variable domain is GAGVSQSPSNKVTEKGKDVELRCDPISGHTALYWYRQSLGQGLEFLIYFQGNSAPDKSGLPSDRFSAERTGGSVSTLTIQRTQQEDSAVYLCASRMGLPDTGELFFGEGSRLTVL.

The V call is TRBV9, the J call TRBJ2-3; perhaps D is TRBD1 or TRBD2 (5 bases each). Trimming cost V 0 bases and J 6 bases, with 29 bases left between them. The CDR3 length is 20 residues. Germline V gene lookup returns CDR1 SGDLS and CDR2 YYNGEE. The CDR3 region is CASSVAGRSRSPRSSDTQYF. In nucleotides, the CDR3 is TGTGCCAGCAGCGTAGCGGGACGGAGTCGGAGCCCTCGTTCGAGTGATACGCAGTATTTT.

This sequence joins TRBV7-2 and TRBJ1-2; 7 bases are a match to TRBD1. The junction had 10 bases not matched to a gene; V was cut back by 1 base and J by 5 bases. This CDR3 comprises 16 residues. Germline CDR1 SGHTA, CDR2 FQGNSA. In DNA form, the CDR3 reads TGTGCCAGCAGCTTAGGAGGGGTAGGGACAGTTTATGGCTACACCTTC. It yields the protein CASSLGGVGTVYGYTF.

The rearrangement links TRBV30 to TRBJ1-2; D ambiguous. There are 11 residues in the CDR3. Trimming pared 4 bases from V and 2 bases from J, leaving 5 bases between. Per the germline V gene, CDR1 is GTSNPN and CDR2 is SVGIG (reference sequence). CDR3 sequence: CAWNWNYGYTF. CDR3 coding DNA: TGTGCCTGGAATTGGAACTATGGCTACACCTTC.

The rearrangement joins TRBV7-3 to TRBJ2-5; D not certain. Trimming removed 2 bases from V and 3 bases from J, with 7 bases in between. There are 13 residues in the CDR3. Per germline, CDR1 SGHTA and CDR2 FQGTGA. The CDR3 coding sequence is TGTGCCAGCAGCTTAGAACGTGAAGAGACCCAGTACTTC. Translation gives CASSLEREETQYF. Together with reference TRBV7-3 and TRBJ2-5, the CDR3 gives the full variable domain: GAGVSQTPSNKVTEKGKYVELRCDPISGHTALYWYRQSLGQGPEFLIYFQGTGAADDSGLPNDRFFAVRPEGSVSTLKIQRTERGDSAVYLCASSLEREETQYFGPGTRLLVL.

This sequence joins TRBV5-6 and TRBJ1-6; D is unresolved. V lost 4 bases, J lost 10 bases, and 9 bases lay in between. Per germline, CDR1 SGHDT and CDR2 YYEEEE. The CDR3 is 12 residues long. The CDR3 reads CASSPMGSPLHF. CDR3 in DNA: TGTGCCAGCAGCCCTATGGGGTCACCCCTCCACTTT.

The chain is built from TRBV5-1 and TRBJ1-1; D call uncertain. CDR3 size: 14 residues. V shed 4 bases and J shed 4 bases, with 14 bases lying between them. CDR1 SGHRS and CDR2 YFSETQ come from the germline V gene. The CDR3 protein is CASSPGLVSTEAFF. The DNA for the CDR3 is TGCGCCAGCAGCCCTGGACTGGTTAGCACTGAAGCTTTCTTT.

This rearrangement joins TRBV21-1 to TRBJ1-1; TRBD1, the table's D call, lacks a check against the DNA. TRBV21-1 counts as a pseudogene. The CDR3 loop spans 17 amino acids. This CDR3 is CASSARDRGAPNTEAFF. Here the CDR3 DNA reads TGTGCCAGCAGCGCCCGGGACAGGGGCGCACCGAACACTGAAGCTTTCTTT.

V is TRBV19 and J is TRBJ2-7, with D unresolved. Germline V gene data show CDR1 as LNHDA and CDR2 as SQIVND (reference sequence). This CDR3 contains 13 residues. Trimming left V 3 bases short and J 2 bases short, with 8 bases between. CDR3 protein: CASSIDSTYEQYF. The CDR3 DNA reads as TGTGCCAGTAGTATCGACTCTACCTACGAGCAGTACTTC.

This chain joins TRBV28 and TRBJ1-6; D remains unclear. The CDR3 has 14 residues. Looked up from germline, CDR1 is MDHEN and CDR2 is SYDVKM. The ends were cut back, 6 bases at V and 0 bases at J, with 6 bases in the middle. The CDR3 coding sequence is TGTGCCAGCAGATTGGGCTCCTATAATTCACCCCTCCACTTT. It encodes CASRLGSYNSPLHF.

The chain has TRBV3-1 (or the pseudogene TRBV3-2) and TRBJ1-3; D may be TRBD1 (5 bases). This CDR3 spans 15 amino acids. CDR1 and CDR2 (germline): LGHDT, YNNKEL (reference sequence). The ends were cut back, 6 bases at V and 0 bases at J, with 12 bases in the middle. The CDR3 DNA reads as TGTGCCAGCAGTCCGGGACTTAGCTCTGGAAACACCATATATTTT. It yields the protein CASSPGLSSGNTIYF.

This sequence joins TRBV28 and TRBJ2-7, with 9 bases that match TRBD2. J was trimmed by 0 bases and V by 4 bases; bases with no gene match: 10. Germline V gene lookup returns CDR1 MDHEN and CDR2 SYDVKM. This CDR3 is 17 amino acids long. The CDR3 protein is CASSSNRLADSSYEQYF. The CDR3 DNA sequence: TGTGCCAGCAGTTCCAACCGACTAGCGGATAGCTCCTACGAGCAGTACTTC.

V is TRBV19 and J is TRBJ1-1; D possibly corresponds to TRBD1 (5 bases). Trimming removed 2 bases at V and 8 bases at J, with 12 bases between. This CDR3 contains 13 residues. The germline V gene encodes CDR1 LNHDA and CDR2 SQIVND (reference sequence). In DNA, the CDR3 is TGTGCCAGTAGTATAACGACAGTCGGAGAAGCTTTCTTT. It encodes CASSITTVGEAFF.